Listed below are T cell receptor beta chains from one sample, sequenced in a study of type 1 regulatory T cells. TCRdb reprocessed the reads with MiXCR, giving one entry per CDR3 protein. Of over 55,000 distinct CDR3 sequences in the sample, approximately 64% are singletons; the top ten hold around 7.6%. Antigens for these TCRs are unknown. Sequencing was carried out using cultured T cells, either the whole culture or a sorted T cell fraction (not recorded which). These receptor sequences come from a human donor in good health. Each CDR3 is given with its conserved first and last residue. The D gene is left open where the match is weak. Not every row has a clone size; where given, it reads once, few, many or a size class.

clone_size d_call j_call v_call cdr3_nt cdr3_aa
. . TRBJ1-5 TRBV20-1 TGCAGTGCTAGAGAACTTCGGCCTTATCAGCCCCAGCATTTT CSARELRPYQPQHF
once . TRBJ2-7 TRBV5-1 TGCGCCAGCAGCTCCAACGTGGCAGGGACCGAGCAGTACTTC CASSSNVAGTEQYF
. TRBD2 TRBJ2-1 TRBV29-1 TGCAGCGCCGGGGGGACTAGCGGTAACAATGAGCAGTTCTTC CSAGGTSGNNEQFF
few TRBD2 TRBJ2-3 TRBV7-8 TGTGCCAGCAGCTTAGCGGGAGCTAGCGGGAGATTGGATACGCAGTATTTT CASSLAGASGRLDTQYF
. . TRBJ2-5 TRBV7-2 TGTGCCAGCAGCCTACAACTTAAAGAGACCCAGTACTTC CASSLQLKETQYF
. TRBD1 TRBJ1-2 TRBV5-1 TGCGCCAGCAGCTTGGACAGGGGGCAGGGTGGCTACACCTTC CASSLDRGQGGYTF
. . TRBJ2-5 TRBV30 TGTGCCTGGAGTATGGGGACATTTCAAGAGACCCAGTACTTC CAWSMGTFQETQYF
medium-sized TRBD1 TRBJ1-5 TRBV5-1 TGCGCCAGCAGCCCGGGACAGAGGAATCAGCCCCAGCATTTT CASSPGQRNQPQHF
few . TRBJ2-2 TRBV2 TGTGCCAGCAGTGATGGCCCCAACACCGGGGAGCTGTTTTTT CASSDGPNTGELFF
few . TRBJ2-5 TRBV7-7 TGTGCCAGCAGCTTATCAGGGGTCGGGGAGACCCAGTACTTC CASSLSGVGETQYF
few . TRBJ1-1 TRBV12-3/TRBV12-4 TGTGCCAGCAGTTTACTCAGAGGGAACACTGAAGCTTTCTTT CASSLLRGNTEAFF
once . TRBJ2-1 TRBV20-1 TGCAGTGCCTCGAAGCCGGTTCTCTACAATGAGCAGTTCTTC CSASKPVLYNEQFF
. TRBD1 TRBJ2-3 TRBV5-4 TGTGCCAGCAGCTCGTACAGGGGAATGGGCACAGATACGCAGTATTTT CASSSYRGMGTDTQYF
many TRBD1 TRBJ1-2 TRBV5-4 TGTGCCAGCAGCCTGAGGGGGCTAGGCTACACCTTC CASSLRGLGYTF
few TRBD2 TRBJ2-7 TRBV30 TGTGCCTGGAGTCAGGGGGGTAGCGGGGGATACGAGCAGTACTTC CAWSQGGSGGYEQYF
. . TRBJ1-4 TRBV4-1 TGCGCCAGCAGCCAAGAACCTCGTGGGGTAGGGGGTGAAAAACTGTTTTTT CASSQEPRGVGGEKLFF
. TRBD2 TRBJ2-1 TRBV5-1 TGCGCCAGCAGCCGTGGACTAGCGGGAGGGAGCTCCTACAATGAGCAGTTCTTC CASSRGLAGGSSYNEQFF
. TRBD2 TRBJ2-1 TRBV12-5 TGTGCTAGTGGCAATACCGGGACTAGCGAGTACAATGAGCAGTTCTTC CASGNTGTSEYNEQFF
. TRBD1 TRBJ2-1 TRBV6-5 TGTGCCAGCAGTCCCCGGACAGGGAGAAATGAGCAGTTCTTC CASSPRTGRNEQFF
. . TRBJ2-3 TRBV5-1 TGCGCCAGCAGCTTGCGGGGGACTTTCACAGATACGCAGTATTTT CASSLRGTFTDTQYF
. . TRBJ1-6 TRBV20-1 TGCAGTGCTAGTCCCTATAATTCACCCCTCCACTTT CSASPYNSPLHF
. . TRBJ2-5 TRBV19 TGTGCCAGTAGCTTGCAGGACGAAGAGACCCAGTACTTC CASSLQDEETQYF
. TRBD1 TRBJ2-3 TRBV7-9 TGTGCCAGCAGCTTAGGAGGGGGCGGCACAGATACGCAGTATTTT CASSLGGGGTDTQYF
few TRBD2 TRBJ2-6 TRBV12-3/TRBV12-4 TGTGCCAGCAGGCAGACCCCAGCGGGATCCTGGAGGTCCGGGGCCAACGTCCTGACTTTC CASRQTPAGSWRSGANVLTF
. TRBD2 TRBJ2-1 TRBV19 TGTGCCAGTAGAGGACTAGCCTTCCATGAGCAGTTCTTC CASRGLAFHEQFF
. . TRBJ2-7 TRBV6-1 TGTGCCAGCAAGCTTGGACAGCCAAACTACGAGCAGTACTTC CASKLGQPNYEQYF
once TRBD1 TRBJ2-7 TRBV20-1 TGCAGTGGAAAGGACAGGGTTGGAGAGCAGTACTTC CSGKDRVGEQYF
. . TRBJ2-7 TRBV4-1 TGCGCCAGCAGCCAACCCGGACTTTCGGATTCCTACGAGCAGTACTTC CASSQPGLSDSYEQYF
. TRBD1 TRBJ2-1 TRBV6-5 TGTGCCAGCAGATCCCCCCGGACAGGGAACAATGAGCAGTTCTTC CASRSPRTGNNEQFF
. . TRBJ2-2 TRBV29-1 TGCAGCGTCGGACAGCTCTCCGACGGGGAGCTGTTTTTT CSVGQLSDGELFF
once . TRBJ1-6 TRBV20-1 TGCAGTGCTAGAGTTGGGGCAGTTGATTCACCCCTCCACTTT CSARVGAVDSPLHF
. . TRBJ2-7 TRBV29-1 TGCAGCGCCGGCTCCTACGAGCAGTACTTC CSAGSYEQYF
. . TRBJ1-1 TRBV2 TGTGCCAGCAGTGAAGCGTTCAACACTGAAGCTTTCTTT CASSEAFNTEAFF
. . TRBJ1-1 TRBV20-1 TGCAGTGCTAGTTGGGGGAGGGCTGAAGCTTTCTTT CSASWGRAEAFF
few TRBD2 TRBJ2-5 TRBV15 TGTGCCACCAGCAGAGAAGGTAGCGGGAGGTCGGAGACCCAGTACTTC CATSREGSGRSETQYF
few TRBD2 TRBJ2-3 TRBV20-1 TGCACTAGCGGGTTAACAGATACGCAGTATTTT CTSGLTDTQYF
. . TRBJ2-1 TRBV29-1 TGCAGCGTTGCCTCGAGCTCCTACAATGAGCAGTTCTTC CSVASSSYNEQFF
medium-sized TRBD2 TRBJ2-1 TRBV19 TGTGCCAGTAGTATGACGGGAGGCCGCTACAATGAGCAGTTCTTC CASSMTGGRYNEQFF
. TRBD1 TRBJ2-2 TRBV5-1 TGCGCCAGCAGCTGGGACAGGGTGAACACCGGGGAGCTGTTTTTT CASSWDRVNTGELFF
. . TRBJ1-2 TRBV12-3/TRBV12-4 TGTGCCAGCAACCCGATGGCAGGGAGGGGCTATGGCTACACCTTC CASNPMAGRGYGYTF